Listed here are 24 T cell receptor beta chains from one sample, sequenced in a study of CD8 T cells in ankylosing spondylitis. TCRdb reanalysed the 5' RACE reads using MiXCR and keeps one entry per CDR3 protein. The table records roughly 400,000 distinct CDR3 sequences, approximately 20% of them present only once. Whole-study findings and limits: Characteristic of ankylosing spondylitis blood, it appeared, was a TCR beta motif comprising several highly homologous variants.

Antigens of these TCRs are unknown. Sequencing input: blood, either unsorted or a sorted T cell fraction (not recorded which). The receptors were gathered from a male donor with ankylosing spondylitis.

This chain uses TRBV15 with TRBJ2-4; 7 bases fit TRBD1. This CDR3 has 16 amino acids. Per germline, CDR1 LNHNV and CDR2 YYDKDF (reference sequence). V dropped 0 bases and J dropped 2; count of bases not matched to a gene: 4. In DNA form, the CDR3 reads TGTGCCACCAGCAGAGAATACAGGGGTCCCAAAAACATTCAGTACTTC. Amino acids: CATSREYRGPKNIQYF.

This clonotype was counted a few times. V usage is TRBV11-2 and J usage is TRBJ1-4, with a possible D match to TRBD1 (5 bases). Trimming left V 5 bases short and J 10 bases short, with 11 bases between. The CDR3 loop spans 12 amino acids. The germline V gene encodes CDR1 SGHAT and CDR2 FQNNGV. The CDR3 is CASSPQGGKLFF. The CDR3 DNA is TGTGCCAGCAGCCCTCAGGGTGGAAAACTGTTTTTT.

The rearrangement uses TRBV2 and TRBJ2-2; 9 nucleotides align to TRBD2. There are 15 residues in the CDR3. The V gene end was trimmed by 6 bases and the J gene end by 4 bases; junction bases not matched to a gene: 6. The germline V gene encodes CDR1 SNHLY and CDR2 FYNNEI. This CDR3 reads CASRAFSGSTGELFF. The CDR3 nucleotides read TGTGCCAGCAGAGCCTTTAGCGGGAGCACCGGGGAGCTGTTTTTT.

This clonotype has more than one count but fewer than ten. This rearrangement joins TRBV20-1 to TRBJ2-3, with 7 bases lining up with TRBD2. The germline gives CDR1 DFQATT, CDR2 SNEGSKA (reference sequence). The CDR3 covers 12 residues. The chain's CDR3 is CSSGLPTDTQYF. DNA of the CDR3: TGCAGCTCGGGACTACCCACAGATACGCAGTATTTT.

This clonotype appeared many times. The CDR3 reads CASSLRGAGTEAFF. CDR3 sequence (DNA): TGTGCCAGCAGCTTACGGGGGGCCGGCACTGAAGCTTTCTTT. The V and J genes are TRBV7-3 and TRBJ1-1; D may be TRBD1 (6 bases). CDR1 is SGHTA, CDR2 FQGTGA, per germline. Trimming left V 2 bases short and J 4 bases short, with 11 bases between. This CDR3 has 14 residues. The complete variable domain, with remaining parts taken from reference TRBV7-3 and TRBJ1-1, reads GAGVSQTPSNKVTEKGKYVELRCDPISGHTALYWYRQSLGQGPEFLIYFQGTGAADDSGLPNDRFFAVRPEGSVSTLKIQRTERGDSAVYLCASSLRGAGTEAFFGQGTRLTVV.

Only a few counts were recorded for this clonotype. The V gene is TRBV10-3, the J gene TRBJ1-2; D may be TRBD1 (5 bases). Germline CDR1 ENHRY, CDR2 SYGVKD. This CDR3 region has 14 residues. V gave up 6 bases and J gave up 8 bases, with 19 bases separating them. The CDR3 protein is CAIRGDGTYAGYTF. For the CDR3, the DNA is TGTGCCATCAGAGGGGACGGGACCTATGCGGGCTACACCTTC.

This clonotype has only a few counts. The chain uses TRBV10-3 and TRBJ1-2; 7 positions match TRBD1. The CDR3 runs 13 residues. Trimming cost V 10 bases and J 4 bases; bases outside gene matches: 9. Germline loops: CDR1 ENHRY, CDR2 SYGVKD. CDR3 DNA sequence: TGTGCCACCGGGGGGGACAGCTTCTATGGCTACACCTTC. This encodes CATGGDSFYGYTF.

A few counts support this clonotype. V gene TRBV30 combines with J gene TRBJ1-2; D gene uncertain. CDR1 and CDR2 (germline): GTSNPN, SVGIG (reference sequence). V lost 4 bases and J 1 base, leaving 4 bases between the germline ends. CDR3 length: 11 residues. CDR3 in amino acids: CAWIGNYGYTF. Written as DNA, the CDR3 is TGTGCCTGGATTGGTAACTATGGCTACACCTTC.

This clonotype was observed a few times. The V and J genes are TRBV20-1 and TRBJ2-7; 9 nucleotides agree with TRBD2. With V trimmed by 5 bases and J by 3 bases, 8 bases remained unmatched. The CDR3 consists of 14 residues. Germline lookup yields CDR1 DFQATT and CDR2 SNEGSKA (reference sequence). The CDR3 coding sequence is TGCAGTGCTCGGTGGGCGGGGGGGGACTACGAGCAGTACTTC. This encodes CSARWAGGDYEQYF.

V gene TRBV29-1 combines with J gene TRBJ2-7; TRBD2 matches at 9 bases. The germline V gene has CDR1 SQVTM and CDR2 ANQGSEA. V shed 6 bases, J shed 2 bases, and the junction held 8 bases outside the gene matches. CDR3 size: 14 residues. CDR3 region: CSVDIAGVAYEQYF. The CDR3 DNA reads as TGCAGCGTAGATATAGCGGGAGTCGCCTACGAGCAGTACTTC.

This clonotype was seen only a few times. V and J are TRBV15 and TRBJ2-5; D is undetermined. Trimming shortened V by 5 bases and J by 5 bases, and 12 bases separated the two germline ends. Germline-derived CDR1 and CDR2 are LNHNV and YYDKDF (reference sequence). The CDR3 is made up of 13 amino acids. CDR3 residues: CATSVRHRETQYF. The CDR3 coding sequence is TGTGCCACCAGCGTTCGGCATCGGGAGACCCAGTACTTC.

The chain joins TRBV7-2 to TRBJ2-7; D not resolved. Germline V CDR1 and CDR2: SGHTA, FQGNSA. The CDR3 length is 13 residues. Trimming removed 3 bases at V and 5 bases at J, with 11 bases between. CDR3 sequence (DNA): TGTGCCAGCAGCTTGGGAAGGGATAACGAGCAGTACTTC. Translated: CASSLGRDNEQYF.

The chain combines TRBV4-1 with TRBJ1-1; D may be TRBD1 (6 bases). The CDR3 runs 16 residues. Trimming pared 2 bases from V and 2 bases from J, leaving 15 bases between. CDR1 and CDR2 (germline): MGHRA, YSYEKL. CDR3 sequence (DNA): TGCGCCAGCAGCCAATCACTTATCAGGGGAAACACTGAAGCTTTCTTT. Translating it yields CASSQSLIRGNTEAFF.

The CDR3 loop reads CATSRDLAGVEQYF. The CDR3 DNA follows: TGTGCCACCAGCAGAGATCTAGCGGGAGTCGAGCAGTACTTC. J is TRBJ2-7 and V is TRBV15; TRBD2 matches at 10 bases. Germline V CDR1 and CDR2: LNHNV, YYDKDF (reference sequence). V trimming: 0 bases; J trimming: 6 bases; junction bases outside the gene matches: 2. The CDR3 consists of 14 residues.

The chain links TRBV4-2 to TRBJ2-7; D possibly corresponds to TRBD1 (5 bases). This CDR3 is 14 amino acids long. V was shortened by 1 base and J by 4 bases, with 11 bases between the two germline ends. In germline, CDR1 is LGHNA, CDR2 YNFKEQ. The CDR3, as DNA: TGTGCCAGCAGCCAAGCGTCAGGGTTTTACGAGCAGTACTTC. Translated: CASSQASGFYEQYF.

This clonotype came up a few times. The V and J genes are TRBV20-1 and TRBJ2-5; no firm D call. V was trimmed by 3 bases and J by 3 bases, leaving 5 bases between them. The CDR3 spans 11 residues. CDR1 and CDR2 (germline): DFQATT, SNEGSKA (reference sequence). Here the CDR3 DNA reads TGCAGTGCTAGCTGGAAAGAGACCCAGTACTTC. Translated: CSASWKETQYF.

This clonotype appeared a few times. The chain joins TRBV3-1 to TRBJ2-1; 7 bases align to TRBD2. The CDR3 spans 13 residues. Germline CDR1 is LGHDT and CDR2 is YNNKEL (reference sequence). V was clipped by 4 bases and J by 5 bases; unmatched bases: 2. The CDR3 sequence: CASSLGLDNEQFF. CDR3 in DNA: TGTGCCAGCAGCCTCGGACTAGACAATGAGCAGTTCTTC.

The genes are TRBV6-4 and TRBJ2-1; 11 bases are shared with TRBD2. Germline lookup yields CDR1 MRHNA and CDR2 SNTAGT. The junction had 9 bases not matched to a gene; V was cut back by 4 bases and J by 7 bases. This CDR3 region has 16 residues. The DNA of the CDR3 is TGTGCCAGCAGTGCGGACCTAGCGGGAGGTAGAAATGAGCAGTTCTTC. This sequence encodes CASSADLAGGRNEQFF.

The rearrangement joins TRBV7-2 to TRBJ2-1; D might be TRBD1 (5 bases). V was shortened by 5 bases and J by 1 base, with 12 bases between the two germline ends. The CDR3 covers 15 residues. The germline V gene encodes CDR1 SGHTA and CDR2 FQGNSA. CDR3 nucleotides: TGTGCCAGCAGCCCGTCTCAGGGATCCTACAATGAGCAGTTCTTC. It specifies CASSPSQGSYNEQFF.

This clonotype turned up a few times. The genes are TRBV7-8 and TRBJ1-1; D ambiguous. The V end lost 1 base, the J end lost 5 bases, and 11 bases lay between the germline ends. This CDR3 has 14 residues. Germline CDR1 and CDR2: SGHVS and FQNEAQ. CDR3 nucleotide sequence: TGTGCCAGCAGCTTAGTTAGTCGTGGGACTGAAGCTTTCTTT. Residues: CASSLVSRGTEAFF.

In its sample, this clonotype was seen many times. This chain joins TRBV29-1 and TRBJ2-1; D remains ambiguous. Trimming left V 1 base short and J 0 bases short, with 13 bases between. This CDR3 spans 16 amino acids. The germline CDR1 and CDR2 sequences are SQVTM and ANQGSEA. The CDR3 DNA reads TGCAGCGTTGAAGCCCGGGCAGTCAGCTCCTACAATGAGCAGTTCTTC. Its protein is CSVEARAVSSYNEQFF.

This clonotype was counted a few times. J is TRBJ2-3 and V is TRBV24-1, with a weak D call TRBD1 (5 bases). This CDR3 has 13 residues. V was trimmed by 7 bases and J by 1 base, leaving 8 bases between them. Germline V gene data show CDR1 as KGHDR and CDR2 as SFDVKD. The CDR3 protein is CATRKTGTDTQYF. CDR3 DNA sequence: TGTGCCACCAGGAAGACAGGCACAGATACGCAGTATTTT.

The V call is TRBV5-4, the J call TRBJ1-6, with TRBD1 as a possible D gene (6 bases). The germline V gene encodes CDR1 SGHNT and CDR2 YYREEE (reference sequence). The CDR3 is 13 residues long. V was clipped by 3 bases and J by 13 bases, with 14 bases between them. The CDR3 reads CASSWDNANPLHF. In DNA form, the CDR3 reads TGTGCCAGCAGCTGGGACAACGCCAATCCCCTCCACTTT.

This clonotype was recorded once. The gene calls are TRBV5-1 and TRBJ1-1; 10 nucleotides align to TRBD1. V shed 4 bases and J 6 bases; nucleotides not matched to a gene: 6. This CDR3 has 14 amino acids. Germline lookup yields CDR1 SGHRS and CDR2 YFSETQ. In DNA, the CDR3 is TGCGCCAGCAGCCAACGGGACAGGGGTGCTGAAGCTTTCTTT. It yields the protein CASSQRDRGAEAFF.